The clone carrying this T cell receptor beta chain was recorded many times. Its cognate antigen is unknown. V lost 5 bases, J lost 2 bases, and 18 bases lay in between. This CDR3 is 16 amino acids long. From germline, CDR1 is SGHVS and CDR2 FQNEAQ. This entry belongs to a study of T cell repertoires in cytomegalovirus infection. Study-wide results and limits: Carriers of CMV plus the relevant HLA were identified by cumulative public TCR beta family frequency.

MiXCR, applied by TCRdb to the reads, yields one record per CDR3 protein. The sample carries 450,000 to 550,000 distinct CDR3 sequences, approximately 17% recorded once. The chain links TRBV7-8 to TRBJ2-5, with D possibly being TRBD2 (6 bases). The sequence came from a human donor in good health (CMV status not recorded). Some clones in this sample may be carry-over from other donors' samples. What was sequenced was CD8+ T cells from PBMCs. The CDR3 loop is CASSPLGGYLQETQYF. The CDR3 DNA follows: TGTGCCAGCAGCCCCTTGGGGGGTTACCTTCAAGAGACCCAGTACTTC.